The 30 T cell receptor beta chains given below trace back to one sample, sequenced in a study of OX40 agonist ivuxolimab in advanced cancers. Only in-frame clones appear in the TCRdb table, and some are missing; sequencing was by immunoSEQ multiplex PCR. The top ten hold around 0.52% of the sample, which has about 98,000 clones, approximately 90% seen once. This material consisted of CD4+ or CD8+ T cells sorted from blood, taken in a trial of the OX40 agonist ivuxolimab. These receptors all come from an adult with an advanced solid tumor such as melanoma, head and neck, liver or kidney cancer.

The genes are TRBV7-2 and TRBJ1-2; no clear D. The germline gives CDR1 SGHTA, CDR2 FQGNSA. The germline V and J ends were trimmed by 5 bases and 4 bases, with 14 bases remaining between them. The CDR3 covers 14 residues. The CDR3 sequence is CASSTSEEGYGYTF. The DNA of the CDR3 is TGTGCCAGCAGCACATCAGAGGAGGGCTATGGCTACACCTTC. Based on the CDR3 plus reference TRBV7-2 and TRBJ1-2, the full variable domain is GAGVSQSPSNKVTEKGKDVELRCDPISGHTALYWYRQSLGQGLEFLIYFQGNSAPDKSGLPSDRFSAERTGGSVSTLTIQRTQQEDSAVYLCASSTSEEGYGYTFGSGTRLTVV.

The chain has TRBV5-4 and TRBJ2-7; D ambiguous. This CDR3 spans 14 amino acids. V was pared by 2 bases and J by 1 base, with 10 bases between. In germline, CDR1 is SGHNT, CDR2 YYREEE (reference sequence). The CDR3 bases are TGTGCCAGCAGCTTCCAGACACCGTCCTACGAGCAGTACTTC. The encoded protein is CASSFQTPSYEQYF.

The rearrangement links TRBV9 to TRBJ2-2; TRBD2 is a possible D gene (6 bases). V shed 4 bases and J shed 8 bases, with 21 bases lying between them. CDR1 and CDR2 from the germline V gene are SGDLS and YYNGEE. The CDR3 extends over 16 amino acids. The CDR3 loop reads CASSPTAGQLWGELFF. The CDR3 DNA reads TGTGCCAGCAGCCCTACAGCGGGTCAGCTTTGGGGGGAGCTGTTTTTT.

CDR3 sequence reads: CASRVTVLPKNIQYF. The DNA of the CDR3 is TGTGCCAGCAGGGTGACAGTCCTTCCCAAAAACATTCAGTACTTC. The V gene is TRBV6-1, the J gene TRBJ2-4; D possibly corresponds to TRBD1 (5 bases). Trimming shortened V by 6 bases and J by 2 bases, and 14 bases separated the two germline ends. Germline V lookup: CDR1 MNHNS, CDR2 SASEGT. This CDR3 is 15 amino acids long.

The chain carries TRBV5-1 and TRBJ2-7; 7 nucleotides match TRBD2. Germline loops: CDR1 SGHRS, CDR2 YFSETQ. Trimming took 6 bases from V and 0 from J; bases not matched to a gene: 6. This CDR3 contains 14 residues. The chain's CDR3 is CASTLGGGSYEQYF. DNA for the CDR3: TGCGCCAGCACCCTTGGCGGGGGCTCCTACGAGCAGTACTTC.

The chain combines TRBV28 with TRBJ2-3, with TRBD2 matching over 12 bases. Germline V gene lookup returns CDR1 MDHEN and CDR2 SYDVKM. The CDR3 has 15 residues. J lost 6 bases, V lost 4 bases, and 5 bases had no gene match. The CDR3: CASSSASGGEDTQYF. The CDR3 bases are TGTGCCAGCAGTTCGGCTAGCGGGGGGGAGGATACGCAGTATTTT.

This rearrangement joins TRBV30 to TRBJ2-7; the D is unclear. V was cut by 0 bases and J by 5 bases, with 14 bases left in between. Germline V gene data show CDR1 as GTSNPN and CDR2 as SVGIG (reference sequence). This CDR3 region has 14 residues. This CDR3 reads CAWSVLFRENEQYF. For the CDR3, the DNA is TGTGCCTGGAGTGTATTATTCAGAGAGAACGAGCAGTACTTC.

The DNA of the CDR3 is TGTGCCAGCAGCCGCAGGGGGTTCGACACTGAAGCTTTCTTT. This translates into CASSRRGFDTEAFF. The chain links TRBV7-2 to TRBJ1-1; 7 bases line up with TRBD1. The germline gives CDR1 SGHTA, CDR2 FQGNSA. This CDR3 comprises 14 residues. Trimming at V came to 5 bases and at J to 3 bases, leaving 6 bases not matched to a gene.

The chain couples TRBV6-1 to TRBJ1-1, with D unclear. CDR1 is MNHNS, CDR2 SASEGT, per germline. The CDR3 has 15 amino acids. Between the trimmed V and J ends, which lost 8 bases and 6 bases, there was a span of 22 bases. As DNA, the CDR3 is TGTGCCAGCCTCAGAGGGAACATGATCTTACCTGAAGCTTTCTTT. Protein product: CASLRGNMILPEAFF.

The chain links TRBV5-8 to TRBJ2-5; D possibly matches TRBD1 or TRBD2 (5 bases each). Trimming shortened V by 6 bases and J by 1 base, and 22 bases separated the two germline ends. Germline loops: CDR1 SGHTS, CDR2 YDEGEE. This CDR3 is 17 amino acids long. The CDR3 nucleotides are TGTGCCAGCACGCCTGATGGGTTGAGGGGTCCCCAAGAGACCCAGTACTTC. Its translation: CASTPDGLRGPQETQYF.

The rearrangement uses TRBV5-8 and TRBJ2-1, with 11 bases that match TRBD1. Unmatched junction bases numbered 6, after V lost 0 bases and J lost 10 bases. Germline V gene lookup returns CDR1 SGHTS and CDR2 YDEGEE. The CDR3 is 15 residues long. The CDR3 loop is CASSLGTGGPNEQFF. CDR3 nucleotides: TGTGCCAGCAGCTTGGGGACAGGGGGCCCTAACGAGCAGTTCTTC.

The rearrangement links TRBV11-2 to TRBJ1-6; D gene unclear. Between the trimmed V and J ends, which lost 0 bases and 9 bases, there was a span of 12 bases. The V gene's germline CDR1 is SGHAT and CDR2 FQNNGV. The CDR3 sequence is 15 residues long. CDR3 in amino acids: CASSLDHDGGSPLHF. The DNA of the CDR3 is TGTGCCAGCAGCTTAGATCATGACGGCGGTTCACCCCTCCACTTT.

This sequence joins TRBV4-3 and TRBJ2-2; 14 bases line up with TRBD2. CDR3 size: 16 residues. V shed 3 bases, J shed 8 bases, and the junction held 5 bases outside the gene matches. The germline CDR1 and CDR2 sequences are LGHNA and YSLEER. CDR3 protein: CASSQGLAGATGELFF. In DNA, the CDR3 is TGCGCCAGCAGCCAGGGACTAGCGGGGGCAACAGGGGAGCTGTTTTTT.

This clone was counted a single time. The DNA for the CDR3 is TGTGCCAGCTCACCAGGGACAGGGGGGAACACTGAAGCTTTCTTT. Translation: CASSPGTGGNTEAFF. The rearrangement links TRBV18 to TRBJ1-1; 11 bases match TRBD1. The CDR3 has 15 residues. Germline assignment: CDR1 KGHSH and CDR2 LQKENI. V lost 2 bases to trimming and J lost 1 base; unmatched junction nucleotides: 0.

The chain links TRBV5-1 to TRBJ1-1; possibly TRBD1 for D (6 bases). Trimming stripped 5 bases from V and 4 bases from J, with 12 bases between. The germline V gene has CDR1 SGHRS and CDR2 YFSETQ. There are 13 residues in the CDR3. The CDR3 coding sequence is TGCGCCAGCAGGAACCCAGGGGTCACTGAAGCTTTCTTT. Translating it yields CASRNPGVTEAFF.

The CDR3 reads CASSEINRGAGELFF. The CDR3 DNA follows: TGTGCCAGCAGTGAAATCAACAGGGGGGCCGGGGAGCTGTTTTTT. This sequence joins TRBV6-1 and TRBJ2-2, with TRBD1 identical over 8 bases. This CDR3 has 15 residues. V gave up 2 bases and J gave up 6 bases; unmatched junction bases: 5. CDR1 is MNHNS, CDR2 SASEGT, per germline.

The chain joins TRBV6-5 to TRBJ1-5; D gene ambiguous. Trimming stripped 6 bases from V and 5 bases from J, with 11 bases between. The length of the CDR3 is 13 residues. The V gene's germline CDR1 is MNHEY and CDR2 SVGAGI. This CDR3 reads CASRGDGYQPQHF. CDR3 coding DNA: TGTGCCAGCAGGGGTGACGGTTATCAGCCCCAGCATTTT.

This chain joins TRBV6-1 and TRBJ2-5; 7 bases align to TRBD1. The germline V gene encodes CDR1 MNHNS and CDR2 SASEGT. The CDR3 sequence is 14 residues long. V dropped 4 bases and J dropped 1; count of bases not matched to a gene: 3. The chain's CDR3 is CASSATGIQETQYF. The CDR3 DNA is TGTGCCAGCAGTGCGACAGGGATCCAAGAGACCCAGTACTTC.

The chain carries TRBV6-1 and TRBJ2-7, with D possibly being TRBD1 or TRBD2 (6 bases each). V shed 2 bases and J shed 0 bases, with 20 bases lying between them. Germline lookup yields CDR1 MNHNS and CDR2 SASEGT. The CDR3 has 18 amino acids. CDR3 coding DNA: TGTGCCAGCAGTGAATTTCTCGGGGGCCACATCCCCTCCTACGAGCAGTACTTC. Protein sequence: CASSEFLGGHIPSYEQYF.

The chain employs TRBV2 and TRBJ2-5; D gene unclear. The CDR3 runs 11 residues. The germline CDR1 and CDR2 sequences are SNHLY and FYNNEI. V was clipped by 8 bases and J by 5 bases, with 9 bases between them. The CDR3 spells CASGSDETQYF. The CDR3 bases are TGTGCCAGCGGGTCGGACGAGACCCAGTACTTC. Full variable domain (outside the CDR3, taken from reference TRBV2 and TRBJ2-5): EPEVTQTPSHQVTQMGQEVILRCVPISNHLYFYWYRQILGQKVEFLVSFYNNEISEKSEIFDDQFSVERPDGSNFTLKIRSTKLEDSAMYFCASGSDETQYFGPGTRLLVL.

This clone was detected a few times. The V and J genes are TRBV2 and TRBJ1-5, with TRBD1 as a possible D gene (5 bases). Germline V CDR1 and CDR2: SNHLY, FYNNEI. The CDR3 covers 13 residues. The V gene lost 7 bases and the J gene lost 5 bases, with 12 bases spanning the gap. The CDR3: CASNQGRYQPQHF. The CDR3 DNA reads as TGTGCCAGCAACCAGGGACGGTATCAGCCCCAGCATTTT.

This chain uses TRBV5-4 with TRBJ2-7, with 7 positions matching TRBD1. Germline V gene sequence: CDR1 SGHNT, CDR2 YYREEE (reference sequence). V lost 4 bases to trimming and J lost 2 bases; unmatched junction nucleotides: 3. CDR3 length: 13 amino acids. CDR3 sequence: CASSPGTAYEQYF. The DNA of the CDR3 is TGTGCCAGCAGCCCCGGGACAGCCTACGAGCAGTACTTC.

The chain is built from TRBV18 and TRBJ1-2; D is uncertain. The CDR3 is made up of 14 amino acids. The ends were cut back, 5 bases at V and 9 bases at J, with 19 bases in the middle. CDR1 and CDR2 (germline): KGHSH, LQKENI. In DNA form, the CDR3 reads TGTGCCAGCTCAGGAGGTGGTTTGATGAGGAGCTACACCTTC. Translating it yields CASSGGGLMRSYTF.

This clone has only one observation. The chain recombines TRBV9 with TRBJ2-2; D is ambiguous. The V end was cut by 0 bases, the J end by 4 bases, with 10 bases between. Germline CDR1 SGDLS, CDR2 YYNGEE. The CDR3 runs to 15 residues. The CDR3 protein is CASSVGSPGTGELFF. CDR3 bases: TGTGCCAGCAGCGTAGGCTCTCCGGGCACCGGGGAGCTGTTTTTT.

The chain recombines TRBV15 with TRBJ2-5; TRBD1 is a possible D gene (6 bases). The V and J ends lost 3 bases and 3 bases respectively, with 26 bases between them. Per germline, CDR1 LNHNV and CDR2 YYDKDF (reference sequence). This CDR3 region has 19 residues. The CDR3 is CATSSVLRSYHGQKETQYF. In nucleotides, the CDR3 is TGTGCCACCAGCAGCGTTCTACGCTCATACCATGGACAGAAAGAGACCCAGTACTTC. Together with reference TRBV15 and TRBJ2-5, the CDR3 gives the full variable domain: DAMVIQNPRYQVTQFGKPVTLSCSQTLNHNVMYWYQQKSSQAPKLLFHYYDKDFNNEADTPDNFQSRRPNTSFCFLDIRSPGLGDTAMYLCATSSVLRSYHGQKETQYFGPGTRLLVL.

Note on this clone: At one end the junction does not follow the germline gene, possibly because of a read error. V is TRBV7-9 and J is TRBJ1-2; D is perhaps TRBD1 (6 bases). The CDR3 runs 8 residues. In germline, CDR1 is SEHNR, CDR2 FQNEAQ (reference sequence). The CDR3 DNA follows: TGTGCCAGCACCGGGGGCGTTTTC. It translates to CASTGGVF. The full variable domain, completed using reference TRBV7-9 and TRBJ1-2, is DTGVSQNPRHKITKRGQNVTFRCDPISEHNRLYWYRQTLGQGPEFLTYFQNEAQLEKSRLLSDRFSAERPKGSFSTLEIQRTEQGDSAMYLCASTGGVFGSGTRLTVV.

The chain employs TRBV20-1 and TRBJ1-1; 7 bases fit TRBD1. Germline V gene sequence: CDR1 DFQATT, CDR2 SNEGSKA (reference sequence). The CDR3 is 11 residues long. The CDR3 reads CTFDRVTEAFF. The CDR3 DNA is TGCACTTTCGACAGGGTCACTGAAGCTTTCTTT.

The chain links TRBV28 to TRBJ1-1, with 7 bases lining up with TRBD1. This CDR3 is 14 amino acids long. With V trimmed by 9 bases and J by 1 base, 8 bases remained unmatched. Germline V gene data show CDR1 as MDHEN and CDR2 as SYDVKM. In DNA, the CDR3 is TGTGCCAGTAAAGGCGGGACAGAGAACACTGAAGCTTTCTTT. Encoded protein: CASKGGTENTEAFF.

The chain recombines TRBV13 with TRBJ2-7; D not resolved. This CDR3 spans 14 amino acids. The V end lost 0 bases, the J end lost 3 bases, and 9 bases lay between the germline ends. CDR1 and CDR2 (germline): PRHDT, FYEKMQ (reference sequence). The CDR3 coding sequence is TGTGCCAGCAGCTTAGGCCGGGCACTCTACGAGCAGTACTTC. This translates into CASSLGRALYEQYF.

The V and J genes are TRBV27 and TRBJ1-1, with D perhaps TRBD1 (5 bases). The CDR3 is 13 amino acids. Looked up from germline, CDR1 is MNHEY and CDR2 is SMNVEV (reference sequence). Trimming stripped 4 bases from V and 3 bases from J, with 9 bases between. The CDR3 nucleotides read TGTGCCAGCAGTTCCCCGGGGCACACTGAAGCTTTCTTT. Amino acids: CASSSPGHTEAFF.